A selection of T cell receptor beta chains follows, all from one sample in a study of T cell repertoires in cytomegalovirus infection. Each CDR3 protein gets one entry after TCRdb re-called the reads with MiXCR. The sample has a few hundred thousand distinct CDR3 sequences; 15% to 20% are singletons. Sequenced sample: PBMCs. The receptors derive from a human donor in good health (CMV status not recorded). Some clones in this sample may be carry-over from other donors' samples. Both conserved end residues are part of each CDR3. Fields, in order: J gene, D gene, clone size, V gene, CDR3 DNA, CDR3 protein. A D gene is named only where the DNA matches it firmly. Clone size is not always given. Where it is, it says once, few, many or a class for expanded clones.

J gene: TRBJ2-1; D gene: -; clone size: many; V gene: TRBV7-9; CDR3 DNA: TGTGCCAGCAGACGCCCCACTCCCAATGAGCAGTTCTTC; CDR3 protein: CASRRPTPNEQFF
J gene: TRBJ1-5; D gene: TRBD1; clone size: many; V gene: TRBV6-1; CDR3 DNA: TGTGCCAGCAGGTGGACAGGACTCAATCAGCCCCAGCATTTT; CDR3 protein: CASRWTGLNQPQHF
J gene: TRBJ2-1; D gene: TRBD2; clone size: -; V gene: TRBV28; CDR3 DNA: TGTGCCAGCACCCTAGCGGGGGGGCCGGGTAATGAGCAGTTCTTC; CDR3 protein: CASTLAGGPGNEQFF
J gene: TRBJ1-4; D gene: -; clone size: -; V gene: TRBV30; CDR3 DNA: TGTGCCTGGAGACCAGAAACAGGGTTGAGGGAAAAACTGTTTTTT; CDR3 protein: CAWRPETGLREKLFF
J gene: TRBJ2-7; D gene: -; clone size: many; V gene: TRBV7-6; CDR3 DNA: TGTGCCAGCAGCGGGGGGAACGGGGCCGAGCAGTACTTC; CDR3 protein: CASSGGNGAEQYF
J gene: TRBJ2-1; D gene: -; clone size: many; V gene: TRBV20-1; CDR3 DNA: TGCAGTGCTAGAGATCCCCTTGGTGTGCCAGGGGCCAATGAGCAGTTCTTC; CDR3 protein: CSARDPLGVPGANEQFF
J gene: TRBJ2-1; D gene: -; clone size: -; V gene: TRBV7-2; CDR3 DNA: TGTGCCAGCAGCTTTATTGGCGGAACTAGACACAATGAGCAGTTCTTC; CDR3 protein: CASSFIGGTRHNEQFF
J gene: TRBJ2-7; D gene: -; clone size: many; V gene: TRBV11-2; CDR3 DNA: TGTGCCAGCAGCTTAGCAGTGCAATCCTACGAGCAGTACTTC; CDR3 protein: CASSLAVQSYEQYF
J gene: TRBJ1-5; D gene: -; clone size: many; V gene: TRBV12-3/TRBV12-4; CDR3 DNA: TGTGCCAGCTCGGACCCGGGCAGCAATCAGCCCCAGCATTTT; CDR3 protein: CASSDPGSNQPQHF
J gene: TRBJ1-6; D gene: -; clone size: few; V gene: TRBV11-2; CDR3 DNA: TGTGCCAGCAGTTCAAGGGGGGTCAATTCACCCCTCCACTTT; CDR3 protein: CASSSRGVNSPLHF
J gene: TRBJ2-7; D gene: -; clone size: many; V gene: TRBV7-2; CDR3 DNA: TGTGCCAGCAGCTCTTCCGGGACACCCTCCGAGCAGTACTTC; CDR3 protein: CASSSSGTPSEQYF
J gene: TRBJ2-5; D gene: -; clone size: many; V gene: TRBV7-6; CDR3 DNA: TGTGCCAGCAGCTTGGACCCTATCCAAGAGACCCAGTACTTC; CDR3 protein: CASSLDPIQETQYF
J gene: TRBJ2-1; D gene: TRBD2; clone size: -; V gene: TRBV20-1; CDR3 DNA: TGCAGTGCGCCGGCCTTACTAGCGGGGGGGCCGGGTGAGCAGTTCTTC; CDR3 protein: CSAPALLAGGPGEQFF
J gene: TRBJ1-1; D gene: -; clone size: -; V gene: TRBV12-3/TRBV12-4; CDR3 DNA: TGTGCCAGCAGTTTAGAGGGGGTCTACACTGAAGCTTTCTTT; CDR3 protein: CASSLEGVYTEAFF
J gene: TRBJ2-3; D gene: TRBD2; clone size: few; V gene: TRBV4-2; CDR3 DNA: TGTGCCAGCAGCCAAAGACCTAGCGGGCCTACAGATACGCAGTATTTT; CDR3 protein: CASSQRPSGPTDTQYF
J gene: TRBJ1-6; D gene: -; clone size: -; V gene: TRBV9; CDR3 DNA: TGTGCCAGCAACAGGGACAATAATTCACCCCTCCACTTT; CDR3 protein: CASNRDNNSPLHF
J gene: TRBJ1-1; D gene: -; clone size: many; V gene: TRBV7-6; CDR3 DNA: TGTGCCAGCAGCTGGGGGGAGGGGGGTCCGGGTACTGAAGCTTTCTTT; CDR3 protein: CASSWGEGGPGTEAFF
J gene: TRBJ1-6; D gene: -; clone size: -; V gene: TRBV6-6; CDR3 DNA: TGTGCCAGCAGTTACGGGGGCGGATCACCCCTCCACTTT; CDR3 protein: CASSYGGGSPLHF
J gene: TRBJ2-1; D gene: TRBD2; clone size: -; V gene: TRBV7-2; CDR3 DNA: TGTGCCAGCAGCTTCCCGGGACTAGAGGCCGCTAATGAGCAGTTCTTC; CDR3 protein: CASSFPGLEAANEQFF
J gene: TRBJ1-1; D gene: -; clone size: -; V gene: TRBV12-5; CDR3 DNA: TGTGCTAGTGGTTTAATGTGGGGTTTCGGGGACACTGAAGCTTTCTTT; CDR3 protein: CASGLMWGFGDTEAFF
J gene: TRBJ2-1; D gene: TRBD2; clone size: few; V gene: TRBV19; CDR3 DNA: TGTGCCAGTAGTGGAATACCGGGACTAGCGGGAGTAGGGGACGAGCAGTTCTTC; CDR3 protein: CASSGIPGLAGVGDEQFF
J gene: TRBJ2-3; D gene: TRBD2; clone size: many; V gene: TRBV7-2; CDR3 DNA: TGTGCCAGCAGCTTGCGCTCGGGGGGGCATACGCAGTATTTT; CDR3 protein: CASSLRSGGHTQYF
J gene: TRBJ2-1; D gene: -; clone size: few; V gene: TRBV12-3/TRBV12-4; CDR3 DNA: TGTGCCAGCAGTATGGGCGTAGGGGGGGTTTATGAGCAGTTCTTC; CDR3 protein: CASSMGVGGVYEQFF
J gene: TRBJ1-1; D gene: TRBD1; clone size: many; V gene: TRBV4-2; CDR3 DNA: TGTGCCAGCAGCCCCAAGGACAGGGGGATGAACACTGAAGCTTTCTTT; CDR3 protein: CASSPKDRGMNTEAFF
J gene: TRBJ2-4; D gene: TRBD2; clone size: many; V gene: TRBV11-2; CDR3 DNA: TGTGCCAGCACCCAATCCTCCCGGGAGGCGAAAAACATTCAGTACTTC; CDR3 protein: CASTQSSREAKNIQYF
J gene: TRBJ1-4; D gene: -; clone size: few; V gene: TRBV7-2; CDR3 DNA: TGTGCCAGCAGCTTAGTCGGGGGGGGTGCTAATGAAAAACTGTTTTTT; CDR3 protein: CASSLVGGGANEKLFF
J gene: TRBJ1-5; D gene: TRBD1; clone size: few; V gene: TRBV4-1; CDR3 DNA: TGCGCCAGCAGCCAGTGGGCGACAGGGCTCAATCAGCCCCAGCATTTT; CDR3 protein: CASSQWATGLNQPQHF
J gene: TRBJ2-3; D gene: -; clone size: -; V gene: TRBV4-1; CDR3 DNA: TGCGCCAGCAGCCAAGAAGCCAGTGACCTTAGCACAGATACGCAGTATTTT; CDR3 protein: CASSQEASDLSTDTQYF
J gene: TRBJ2-1; D gene: -; clone size: -; V gene: TRBV5-4; CDR3 DNA: TGTGCCAGCAGCCTACTCAAAGCGGACAATGAGCAGTTCTTC; CDR3 protein: CASSLLKADNEQFF
J gene: TRBJ2-3; D gene: -; clone size: -; V gene: TRBV12-5; CDR3 DNA: TGTGCTAGTGGTTTGGCAGGTGCAGATACGCAGTATTTT; CDR3 protein: CASGLAGADTQYF
J gene: TRBJ1-6; D gene: TRBD1; clone size: -; V gene: TRBV4-3; CDR3 DNA: TGCGCCAGCAGCTACCGGACAGGCTCCTATAATTCACCCCTCCACTTT; CDR3 protein: CASSYRTGSYNSPLHF
J gene: TRBJ2-3; D gene: -; clone size: -; V gene: TRBV2; CDR3 DNA: TGTGCCAGCAGTGGTTGGGTCGATGGTGCGCAGTATTTT; CDR3 protein: CASSGWVDGAQYF
J gene: TRBJ1-5; D gene: -; clone size: few; V gene: TRBV6-2/TRBV6-3; CDR3 DNA: TGTGCCAGCAGTTCCTGGGTTAGCAATCAGCCCCAGCATTTT; CDR3 protein: CASSSWVSNQPQHF
J gene: TRBJ2-5; D gene: -; clone size: many; V gene: TRBV28; CDR3 DNA: TGTGCCAGCAGTTTATACAGCTCCCAAGAGACCCAGTACTTC; CDR3 protein: CASSLYSSQETQYF
J gene: TRBJ2-1; D gene: TRBD2; clone size: -; V gene: TRBV19; CDR3 DNA: TGTGCCAGTACCCAACTCGGAGTAGCGGGGCGCGATGAGCAGTTCTTC; CDR3 protein: CASTQLGVAGRDEQFF
J gene: TRBJ2-1; D gene: -; clone size: few; V gene: TRBV2; CDR3 DNA: TGTGCCAGCAGTGAGTCAGGTCCCAATGGAAATGAGCAGTTCTTC; CDR3 protein: CASSESGPNGNEQFF
J gene: TRBJ2-3; D gene: -; clone size: -; V gene: TRBV4-1; CDR3 DNA: TGTGCCAGCAGCCAAGAAAGGCGGACGACAGATACGCAGTATTTT; CDR3 protein: CASSQERRTTDTQYF
J gene: TRBJ1-1; D gene: -; clone size: few; V gene: TRBV28; CDR3 DNA: TGTGCCAGCAGTTTGCCGCCGGGTCGGGTAAGAGGGACTGAAGCTTTCTTT; CDR3 protein: CASSLPPGRVRGTEAFF
J gene: TRBJ1-2; D gene: -; clone size: -; V gene: TRBV5-1; CDR3 DNA: TGCGCCAGCAGCTCCACTGGGTACAAGGGCTACACCTTC; CDR3 protein: CASSSTGYKGYTF
J gene: TRBJ1-6; D gene: -; clone size: -; V gene: TRBV19; CDR3 DNA: TGTGCCAGTAGTCCCGAGTACACAGACGGTAATTCACCCCTCCACTTT; CDR3 protein: CASSPEYTDGNSPLHF
J gene: TRBJ2-3; D gene: -; clone size: many; V gene: TRBV6-2/TRBV6-3; CDR3 DNA: TGTGCCAGCAGTTACCCATTTGGCATAAAAGGGGGAGATACGCAGTATTTT; CDR3 protein: CASSYPFGIKGGDTQYF
J gene: TRBJ2-1; D gene: -; clone size: many; V gene: TRBV4-1; CDR3 DNA: TGCGCCAGCAGCCAAGTAGATCTCGGTCTCACGGGGTACAATGAGCAGTTCTTC; CDR3 protein: CASSQVDLGLTGYNEQFF
J gene: TRBJ1-3; D gene: -; clone size: -; V gene: TRBV12-3/TRBV12-4; CDR3 DNA: TGTGCCAGCAGGCCGGGGGGGGCGGCTGGAAACACCATATATTTT; CDR3 protein: CASRPGGAAGNTIYF
J gene: TRBJ1-4; D gene: -; clone size: many; V gene: TRBV7-2; CDR3 DNA: TGTGCCAGCAGCTTAGATGAAAAACTGTTTTTT; CDR3 protein: CASSLDEKLFF
J gene: TRBJ2-7; D gene: -; clone size: -; V gene: TRBV5-4; CDR3 DNA: TGTGCCAGCAGCTTGGCCGGTGGGGTCTACGAGCAGTACTTC; CDR3 protein: CASSLAGGVYEQYF
J gene: TRBJ2-5; D gene: -; clone size: -; V gene: TRBV29-1; CDR3 DNA: TGCAGCGGGTCGCCGATCCAAGAGACCCAGTACTTC; CDR3 protein: CSGSPIQETQYF
J gene: TRBJ1-4; D gene: -; clone size: few; V gene: TRBV6-2/TRBV6-3; CDR3 DNA: TGTGCCAGCAGCGGGGGTCCCCTGGAGTATAATGAAAAACTGTTTTTT; CDR3 protein: CASSGGPLEYNEKLFF
J gene: TRBJ2-7; D gene: -; clone size: few; V gene: TRBV23-1; CDR3 DNA: TGCGCCAGCAGTCAACCGAAGGGCGGCTACGAGCAGTACTTC; CDR3 protein: CASSQPKGGYEQYF
J gene: TRBJ1-1; D gene: -; clone size: -; V gene: TRBV18; CDR3 DNA: TGTGCCAGCTCACCACCGGGGTCCGAGGTAGCCACTGAAGCTTTCTTT; CDR3 protein: CASSPPGSEVATEAFF
J gene: TRBJ2-7; D gene: -; clone size: -; V gene: TRBV7-4; CDR3 DNA: TGTGCCAGCAGCTTTGAGGGTTCCTACGAGCAGTACTTC; CDR3 protein: CASSFEGSYEQYF
J gene: TRBJ2-5; D gene: -; clone size: few; V gene: TRBV14; CDR3 DNA: TGTGCCAGCAGCCAAGTGATAGGAGCCCTAGAGACCCAGTACTTC; CDR3 protein: CASSQVIGALETQYF
J gene: TRBJ1-1; D gene: -; clone size: -; V gene: TRBV5-1; CDR3 DNA: TGCGCCAGCAGCACCGCTCTGCTCAGGGACTGGGTCACTGAAGCTTTCTTT; CDR3 protein: CASSTALLRDWVTEAFF
J gene: TRBJ1-1; D gene: TRBD1; clone size: -; V gene: TRBV30; CDR3 DNA: TGTGCCTGGAAAGGGGGCGGTTGGACTGAAGCTTTCTTT; CDR3 protein: CAWKGGGWTEAFF
J gene: TRBJ2-1; D gene: TRBD1; clone size: -; V gene: TRBV12-3/TRBV12-4; CDR3 DNA: TGTGCCAGCAGTTCCAGACAGGGGGTTGGTGATGAGCAGTTCTTC; CDR3 protein: CASSSRQGVGDEQFF
J gene: TRBJ1-2; D gene: -; clone size: few; V gene: TRBV12-3/TRBV12-4; CDR3 DNA: TGTGCCAGCAGTTTGGGTAGTTATGTGGACTATGGCTACACCTTC; CDR3 protein: CASSLGSYVDYGYTF
J gene: TRBJ2-1; D gene: -; clone size: many; V gene: TRBV20-1; CDR3 DNA: TGCAGTGCTAGATGGCCAGGGGCTAATGAGCAGTTCTTC; CDR3 protein: CSARWPGANEQFF
J gene: TRBJ1-5; D gene: TRBD1; clone size: many; V gene: TRBV7-8; CDR3 DNA: TGTGCCAGCAGCTTAGGACAGGGGTGGATGCCCCAGCATTTT; CDR3 protein: CASSLGQGWMPQHF
J gene: TRBJ2-3; D gene: -; clone size: -; V gene: TRBV6-1; CDR3 DNA: TGTGCCAGTGGGGGGGCGGGGAGCGGAACAGATACGCAGTATTTT; CDR3 protein: CASGGAGSGTDTQYF
J gene: TRBJ2-3; D gene: -; clone size: many; V gene: TRBV7-2; CDR3 DNA: TGTGCCAGCAGCTTAGTCTGGCGGGGCGGCACAGATACGCAGTATTTT; CDR3 protein: CASSLVWRGGTDTQYF
J gene: TRBJ1-2; D gene: -; clone size: -; V gene: TRBV5-5; CDR3 DNA: TGTGCCAGCACCCCGAGGGGTTCCGGCTATGGCTACACCTTC; CDR3 protein: CASTPRGSGYGYTF